This T cell receptor beta chain was sequenced in a study of blood T cell repertoires in COVID-19 (dated by TCRdb to 2018 to 2021). Describing the broader study: Samples covering the acute and convalescent phases of COVID-19 were provided by collaborators in the United States, Italy and Spain. Sample metadata almost always included a de-identified subject ID, COVID-19 status, age in years and sex. HLA class I and class II types, where available, came from metadata supplied by the sample provider rather than from assay-based typing. Samples were obtained from the ongoing ImmuneRACE study (first 160 participants) and from about 1,300 subjects provided by 6 global collaborators. Deeply sampled blood TCRbeta repertoires from subjects exposed to, actively infected with, or recovered from COVID-19 were included in the dataset. The prospective study material was composed of cDNA or gDNA derived from T cells, B-cell-depleted T cells, or PBMCs. A freely available public database, intended as a resource for researchers studying the immune response to SARS-CoV-2, is where the repertoires were released.

Collaborating institutions collected whole blood in K2EDTA tubes following their own protocols. Collaborator samples were shipped for TCRbeta analysis as frozen whole blood, isolated PBMCs, or DNA extracted from either sample type. As regards this clone: Its antigen remains undetermined. The record has no base qualities; no much larger clone is one base away.

General conclusions and limits of the study: The amount of clinical and demographic metadata varied by source and participant and was provided uncurated.

From the cysteine up to the phenylalanine, the CDR3 has a length of 16 residues. Left in the record is the CDR3 DNA by itself, 48 bases read in frame from the first base. The germline ends are 13 bases apart after V is trimmed by 3 bases and J by 0 bases. As encoded in the germline V gene, CDR1 is KGHSH while CDR2 is LQKENI. TCRbeta CDR3 regions were amplified from genomic DNA using the immunoSEQ Assay, a bias-controlled multiplex PCR. Under the source paper's analysis protocol: The number of nucleated cells in each sample was estimated by amplification of reference gene primers within the assay. Sequence reads were collapsed and filtered to measure the absolute abundance of every unique TCRbeta CDR3 rearrangement. For each sample, productive Simpson clonality was calculated as the square root of Simpson's diversity index across productive rearrangements. TCRdb stores this immuneACCESS table with in-frame sequences only. Part of the clones is absent; in the studies checked, under half of the shortfall reflects unresolved V genes, and no reason is known for the rest. For V, J and clone size, that table is used; D and trimming come from the DNA. This sample has about 210,000 clones in its table, and 88% of those were observed once. The ten top clones hold 1.5% to 2% of the sample.

The sequenced material came from peripheral blood. This TCR was recovered from a man between 65 and 79 years old with acute or convalescent COVID-19. The chain is assembled from TRBV18 and TRBJ2-3; matching of 5 bases hints at TRBD2 as the D gene. The DNA is as follows: TGTGCCAGCTCACCGCGGGCCAGTCTGAGCACAGATACGCAGTATTTT. This yields the protein CASSPRASLSTDTQYF.